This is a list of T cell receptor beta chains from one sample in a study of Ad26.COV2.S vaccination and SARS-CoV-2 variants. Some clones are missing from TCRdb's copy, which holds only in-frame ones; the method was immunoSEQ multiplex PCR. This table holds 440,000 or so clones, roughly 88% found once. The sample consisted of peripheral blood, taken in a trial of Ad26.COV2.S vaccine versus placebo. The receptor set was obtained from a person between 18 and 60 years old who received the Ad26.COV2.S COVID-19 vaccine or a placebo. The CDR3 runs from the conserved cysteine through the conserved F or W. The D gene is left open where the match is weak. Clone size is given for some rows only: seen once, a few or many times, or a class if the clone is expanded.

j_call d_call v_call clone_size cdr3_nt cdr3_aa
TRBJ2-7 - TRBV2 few TGTGCCAGCACATTCCAGGACTGGAGCTACGAGCAGTACTTC CASTFQDWSYEQYF
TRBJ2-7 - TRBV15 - TGTGCCACCCGCCGGGACCCAGACTACGAGCAGTACTTC CATRRDPDYEQYF
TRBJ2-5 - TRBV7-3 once TGTGCCAGCAGCCCTGTCGGAGGACGACAGACCCAGTACTTC CASSPVGGRQTQYF
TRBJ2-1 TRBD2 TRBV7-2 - TGTGCCAGCAGCCCCGGAGGACTAGAAAATAATGAGCAGTTCTTC CASSPGGLENNEQFF
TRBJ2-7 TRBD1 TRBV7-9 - TGTGCCAGCAGCTTAGGTGACAGGGGGCTCTACGAGCAGTACTTC CASSLGDRGLYEQYF
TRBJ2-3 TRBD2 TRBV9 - TGTGCCAGCAGCCCAGCCGTGGAGCGGGAGTACCGAGATACGCAGTATTTT CASSPAVEREYRDTQYF
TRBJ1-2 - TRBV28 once TGTGCCAGCAGTTTAGCGGGATATGGCTACACCTTC CASSLAGYGYTF
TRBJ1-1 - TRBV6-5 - TGTGCCAGCAGCCCCATGAACACTGAAGCTTTCTTT CASSPMNTEAFF
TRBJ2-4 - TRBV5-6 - TGTGCCAGCAGCCCCCGGGACCCAAGAGCCAAAAACATTCAGTACTTC CASSPRDPRAKNIQYF
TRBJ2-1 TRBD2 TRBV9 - TGTGCCAGCAGCTGGCGGGAGTTAACGGGCGAGCAGTTCTTC CASSWRELTGEQFF
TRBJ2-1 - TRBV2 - TGTGCCAGCAGTCCGCCCAGCCTAGCGGAGCAGTTCTTC CASSPPSLAEQFF
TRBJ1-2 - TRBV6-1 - TGTGCCAGCAGTGAAGTGGGAGACTATGGCTACACCTTC CASSEVGDYGYTF
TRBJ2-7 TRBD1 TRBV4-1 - TGCGCCAGCAGCCATCGACAGGGGTCCTACGAGCAGTACTTC CASSHRQGSYEQYF
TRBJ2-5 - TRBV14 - TGTGCCAGCAGCATCCAAGAGACCCAGTACTTC CASSIQETQYF
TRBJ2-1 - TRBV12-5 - TGTGCTAGTGGTTTGATGAGTGAGCAGTTCTTC CASGLMSEQFF
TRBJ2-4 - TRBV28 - TGTGCCAGCACCCTGGGCCAGGGGCGCAAAAACATTCAGTACTTC CASTLGQGRKNIQYF
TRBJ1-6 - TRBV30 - TGTGCCTGGACAGTGAGCTCCTATAATTCACCCCTCCACTTT CAWTVSSYNSPLHF
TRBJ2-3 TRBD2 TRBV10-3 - TGTGCCATCGCCGAAGCGGGAGCGGGTGGTGGCACAGATACGCAGTATTTT CAIAEAGAGGGTDTQYF